This T cell receptor (beta chain) was identified in a study of OX40 agonist ivuxolimab in advanced cancers. Germline CDR1 SGHTA, CDR2 FQGNSA. The CDR3 covers 14 residues. V was shortened by 1 base and J by 1 base, with 7 bases between the two germline ends. Some clones are missing from TCRdb's copy, which holds only in-frame ones; the method was immunoSEQ multiplex PCR. The sample yields 75,000 to 100,000 clones, approximately 91% seen once. This material consisted of CD4+ or CD8+ T cells sorted from blood, taken in a trial of the OX40 agonist ivuxolimab. V is TRBV7-2 and J is TRBJ1-1; perhaps TRBD1 as D (6 bases). This clonotype was sampled from an adult with an advanced solid tumor such as melanoma, head and neck, liver or kidney cancer. In DNA, the CDR3 is TGTGCCAGCAGCTTAGGAGGGGGGAACACTGAAGCTTTCTTT. This translates into CASSLGGGNTEAFF.